Below are 6 T cell receptor beta chains sequenced from a single sample in a study of blood T cells in healthy people across ages. Sample-barcoded 5' priming and a J-beta primer mix drove a second PCR of about 6 to 11 cycles. From the 5' RACE reads, TCRdb called clonotypes with MiXCR, one entry per CDR3 protein. The sample has under 2 million distinct CDR3 sequences; about 32% are singletons. Source material: blood. The receptors shown here come from a woman aged 25 to 39 in good health.

This clonotype was observed a few times. This chain uses TRBV10-3 with TRBJ1-4; perhaps TRBD1 as D (6 bases). With 4 bases removed from V and 6 bases from J, the gap between germline ends came to 9 bases. The CDR3 has 13 residues. Germline-derived CDR1 and CDR2 are ENHRY and SYGVKD. The CDR3: CAISGQGHEKLFF. The CDR3 DNA reads TGTGCCATCAGTGGGCAGGGGCATGAAAAACTGTTTTTT.

This clonotype was found a few times. The V call is TRBV20-1, the J call TRBJ1-2; D is uncertain. CDR3 size: 10 residues. Germline values: CDR1 DFQATT, CDR2 SNEGSKA (reference sequence). Trimming took 3 bases from V and 6 from J, leaving 5 bases between them. CDR3 nucleotides: TGCAGTGCTAGGTCGAATGGCTACACCTTC. Its protein product is CSARSNGYTF.

The chain joins TRBV2 to TRBJ2-1; D may be TRBD2 (5 bases). CDR3 length: 17 amino acids. The V end lost 0 bases, the J end lost 5 bases, and 17 bases lay between the germline ends. Germline loops: CDR1 SNHLY, CDR2 FYNNEI. Here the CDR3 reads CASSEARETPEDNEQFF. CDR3 DNA sequence: TGTGCCAGCAGTGAAGCGCGTGAGACTCCGGAGGACAATGAGCAGTTCTTC.

This chain links TRBV5-1 with TRBJ2-3; D is unclear. The ends were cut back, 4 bases at V and 2 bases at J, with 17 bases in the middle. Germline CDR1 is SGHRS and CDR2 is YFSETQ. The CDR3 loop spans 16 amino acids. The CDR3: CASSPRHYSNTDTQYF. The CDR3 DNA reads as TGCGCCAGCAGCCCCCGACACTATTCAAACACAGATACGCAGTATTTT. The whole variable domain, filled in from reference TRBV5-1 and TRBJ2-3, reads KAGVTQTPRYLIKTRGQQVTLSCSPISGHRSVSWYQQTPGQGLQFLFEYFSETQRNKGNFPGRFSGRQFSNSRSEMNVSTLELGDSALYLCASSPRHYSNTDTQYFGPGTRLTVL.

CDR3 protein: CASSNGGINEQFF. The CDR3 DNA follows: TGTGCCAGCAGTAATGGAGGGATCAATGAGCAGTTCTTC. This chain uses TRBV28 with TRBJ2-1, with TRBD2 as a possible D gene (6 bases). Germline CDR1 reads MDHEN; CDR2 reads SYDVKM. Deletions cut 5 bases from V and 6 bases from J, with 11 bases between. The CDR3 has 13 residues.

The rearrangement uses TRBV20-1 and TRBJ2-1, with D unresolved. The CDR3 extends over 14 amino acids. Between the trimmed V and J ends, which lost 6 bases and 3 bases, there was a span of 15 bases. Germline V gives CDR1 DFQATT, CDR2 SNEGSKA (reference sequence). The CDR3 coding sequence is TGCAGTGCCCGAAACTTGAGCTTCTACAATGAGCAGTTCTTC. It encodes CSARNLSFYNEQFF.